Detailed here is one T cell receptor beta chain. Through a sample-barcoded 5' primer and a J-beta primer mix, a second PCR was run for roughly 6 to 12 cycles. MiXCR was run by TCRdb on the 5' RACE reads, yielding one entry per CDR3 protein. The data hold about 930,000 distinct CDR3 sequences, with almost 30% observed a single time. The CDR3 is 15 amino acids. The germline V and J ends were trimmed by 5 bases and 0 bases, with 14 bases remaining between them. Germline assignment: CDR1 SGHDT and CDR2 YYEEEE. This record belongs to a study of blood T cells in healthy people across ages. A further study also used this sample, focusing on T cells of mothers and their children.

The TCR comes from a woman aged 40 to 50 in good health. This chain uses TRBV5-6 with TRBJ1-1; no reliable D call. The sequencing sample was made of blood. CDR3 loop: CASRPRPEMNTEAFF. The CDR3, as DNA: TGTGCCAGCAGACCTAGGCCAGAAATGAACACTGAAGCTTTCTTT.